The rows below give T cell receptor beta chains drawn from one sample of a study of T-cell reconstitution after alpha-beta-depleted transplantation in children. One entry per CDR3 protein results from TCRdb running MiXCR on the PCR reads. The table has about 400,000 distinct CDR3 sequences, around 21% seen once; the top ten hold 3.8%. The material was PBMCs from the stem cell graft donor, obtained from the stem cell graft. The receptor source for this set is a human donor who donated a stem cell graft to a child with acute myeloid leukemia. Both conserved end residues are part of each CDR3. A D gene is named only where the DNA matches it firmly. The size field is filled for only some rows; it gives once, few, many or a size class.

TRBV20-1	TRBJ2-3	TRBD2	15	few	TGCAGTGCTAGCCTAGCGGGAGCTGGTACAGATACGCAGTATTTT	CSASLAGAGTDTQYF
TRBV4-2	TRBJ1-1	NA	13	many	TGTGCCAGCAGCCAAGATACCGGCACTGAAGCTTTCTTT	CASSQDTGTEAFF
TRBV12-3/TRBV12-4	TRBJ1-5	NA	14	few	TGTGCCAGCAGTTTAGTTCAGAGCAATCAGCCCCAGCATTTT	CASSLVQSNQPQHF
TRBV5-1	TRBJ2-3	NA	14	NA	TGCGCCAGCAGCTTGGGGTGGACCACAGATACGCAGTATTTT	CASSLGWTTDTQYF
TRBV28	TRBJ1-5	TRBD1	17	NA	TGTGCCAGCAGTGACGGACAGGGGGCGTTTAGCAATCAGCCCCAGCATTTT	CASSDGQGAFSNQPQHF
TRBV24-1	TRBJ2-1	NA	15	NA	TGTGCCACCAGTGATTTGCGGCAGGGTGGGAGTGAGCAGTTCTTC	CATSDLRQGGSEQFF
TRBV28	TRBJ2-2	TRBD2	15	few	TGTGCCAGCAGTCCAACGACTAGCGGGACTGGGGAGCTGTTTTTT	CASSPTTSGTGELFF
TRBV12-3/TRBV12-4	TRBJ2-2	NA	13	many	TGTGCCAGCAGTTTGAGTAGCACCGGGGAGCTGTTTTTT	CASSLSSTGELFF
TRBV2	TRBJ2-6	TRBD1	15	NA	TGTGCCAGCAGGGGACAGGCGGGTGGGGCCAACGTCCTGACTTTC	CASRGQAGGANVLTF
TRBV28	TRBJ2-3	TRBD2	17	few	TGTGCCAGCAGTTTTGGAGGGGATAGCGGGACAACAGATACGCAGTATTTT	CASSFGGDSGTTDTQYF
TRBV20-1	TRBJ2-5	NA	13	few	TGCAGTGCTACGACTCCACACCAAGAGACCCAGTACTTC	CSATTPHQETQYF
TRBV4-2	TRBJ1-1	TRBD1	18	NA	TGTGCCAGCAGCCATGACCCCGGGACAGGGGAACTGAACACTGAAGCTTTCTTT	CASSHDPGTGELNTEAFF
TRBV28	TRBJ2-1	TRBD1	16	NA	TGTGCCACTACGTCCCGGGACAGGGTTGACTACAATGAGCAGTTCTTC	CATTSRDRVDYNEQFF
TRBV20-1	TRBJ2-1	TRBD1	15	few	TGCAGTGCTAGAGAGAGCGACAGGGGGGGGAATGAGCAGTTCTTC	CSARESDRGGNEQFF
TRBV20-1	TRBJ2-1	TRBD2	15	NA	TGCAGTGCTGGAGATAGCGGGAGGCATAACAATGAGCAGTTCTTC	CSAGDSGRHNNEQFF
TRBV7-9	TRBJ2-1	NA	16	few	TGTGCCAGCAGCAGCGGGGGGACAGGGGAAAACAATGAGCAGTTCTTC	CASSSGGTGENNEQFF
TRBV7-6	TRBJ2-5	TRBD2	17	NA	TGTGCCAGCAGCTTAAAACTAGCGGGAGGGTACGCGGAGACCCAGTACTTC	CASSLKLAGGYAETQYF
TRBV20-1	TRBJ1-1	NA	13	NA	TGCAGTGCTAGAGATCCGGGTTGGACTGAAGCTTTCTTT	CSARDPGWTEAFF
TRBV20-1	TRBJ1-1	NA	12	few	TGCAGTTCAGGGTCGGCGAACACTGAAGCTTTCTTT	CSSGSANTEAFF
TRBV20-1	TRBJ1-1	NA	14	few	TGCAGTGCTACTCGGACAGAATTGAACACTGAAGCTTTCTTT	CSATRTELNTEAFF
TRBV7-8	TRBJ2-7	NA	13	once	TGTGCCAGCAGCAGAGGGGTTGCCTACGAGCAGTACTTC	CASSRGVAYEQYF
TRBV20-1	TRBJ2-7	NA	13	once	TGCAGTAGTAGGGGCCAAAGCTCCTACGAGCAGTACTTC	CSSRGQSSYEQYF
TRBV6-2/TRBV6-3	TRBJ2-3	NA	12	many	TGTGCCAGCAGTTATCGGGTAGATACGCAGTATTTT	CASSYRVDTQYF
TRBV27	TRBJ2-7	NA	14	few	TGTGCCAGCAGTAGCAGGGTCTTGCCCTACGAGCAGTACTTC	CASSSRVLPYEQYF
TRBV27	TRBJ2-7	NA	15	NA	TGTGCCAGCAGTTTAGGAGGGGCGACGACCTACGAGCAGTACTTC	CASSLGGATTYEQYF
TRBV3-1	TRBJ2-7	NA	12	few	TGTGCCAGCAGCCAGCGGGCCTACGAGCAGTACTTC	CASSQRAYEQYF
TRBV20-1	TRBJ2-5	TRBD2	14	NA	TGCAGTGCTAGAGGGACTAGCGGGAGAGAGACCCAGTACTTC	CSARGTSGRETQYF
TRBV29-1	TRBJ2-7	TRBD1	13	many	TGCAGCGTTGAAGGGGACAGGGACGGCGAGCAGTACTTC	CSVEGDRDGEQYF
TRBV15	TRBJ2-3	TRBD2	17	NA	TGTGCCACCAGCGGGAGACTAGCGGGAGTGGACACAGATACGCAGTATTTT	CATSGRLAGVDTDTQYF
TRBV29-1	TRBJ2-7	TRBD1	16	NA	TGCAGCGTCCACAGACCCGGGACAGGGGGTTCCTACGAGCAGTACTTC	CSVHRPGTGGSYEQYF
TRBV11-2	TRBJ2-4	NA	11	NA	TGTGCCAGCAGCTTGGACCGACAGGTGTACTTC	CASSLDRQVYF
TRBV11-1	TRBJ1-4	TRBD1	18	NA	TGTGCCAGCAGTTCCTCAGGGACAGTGAGTTGGGGGGAAGAAAAACTGTTTTTT	CASSSSGTVSWGEEKLFF
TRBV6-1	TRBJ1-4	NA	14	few	TGTGCCAGCAGGCCCAGGGACTTCAATGAAAAACTGTTTTTT	CASRPRDFNEKLFF
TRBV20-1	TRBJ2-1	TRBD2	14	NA	TGCAGTGCTAGATCTAGCGGAGCTTACAATGAGCAGTTCTTC	CSARSSGAYNEQFF
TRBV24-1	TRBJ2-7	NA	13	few	TGTGCCACCAGTGATCCAGGACGGTACGAGCAGTACTTC	CATSDPGRYEQYF
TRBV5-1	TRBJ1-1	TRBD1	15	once	TGCGCCAGCAGCTGGTTGGGACAGGGGGTTCCTGAAGCTTTCTTT	CASSWLGQGVPEAFF
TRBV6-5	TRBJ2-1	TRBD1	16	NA	TGTGCCAGCAGTTACACCCGGGACAGACGAAACAATGAGCAGTTCTTC	CASSYTRDRRNNEQFF
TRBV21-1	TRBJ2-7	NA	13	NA	TGTGCCACCTTTCCGGACACGTTGTACGAGCAGTACTTC	CATFPDTLYEQYF
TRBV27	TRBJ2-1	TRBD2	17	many	TGTGCCAGCAGTCCGGGGACTAGCGGGAGGACCTACAATGAGCAGTTCTTC	CASSPGTSGRTYNEQFF
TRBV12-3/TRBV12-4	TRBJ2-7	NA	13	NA	TGTGCCAGCAGAGACTCTGGTCCCTACGAGCAGTACTTC	CASRDSGPYEQYF
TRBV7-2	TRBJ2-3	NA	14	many	TGTGCCAGCAGCTTAATTTATTCGACAGATACGCAGTATTTT	CASSLIYSTDTQYF
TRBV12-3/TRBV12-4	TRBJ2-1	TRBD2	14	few	TGTGCCAGCAGTTTCAAGCGGGAGTCCCATGAGCAGTTCTTC	CASSFKRESHEQFF
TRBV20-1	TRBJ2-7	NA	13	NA	TGCAGTGCTAGGGATGGAGGCCTCTACGAGCAGTACTTC	CSARDGGLYEQYF
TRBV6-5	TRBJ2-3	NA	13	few	TGTGCCAGCAGTACTTCACAGGCAGATACGCAGTATTTT	CASSTSQADTQYF
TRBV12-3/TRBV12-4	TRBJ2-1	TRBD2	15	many	TGTGCCAGCACCCTTGGCGGGAGGCGCTACAATGAGCAGTTCTTC	CASTLGGRRYNEQFF
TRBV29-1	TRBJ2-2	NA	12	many	TGCAGCGTTGAGGCAGACACCGGGGAGCTGTTTTTT	CSVEADTGELFF
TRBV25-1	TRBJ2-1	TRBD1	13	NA	TGTGCCAGCAGTGGGACAGGAGACAATGAGCAGTTCTTC	CASSGTGDNEQFF
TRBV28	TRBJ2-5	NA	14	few	TGTGCCAGCAGTTTAGGAGACAAAAGGGGGGCCCAGTACTTC	CASSLGDKRGAQYF
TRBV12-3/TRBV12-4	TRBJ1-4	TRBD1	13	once	TGTGCCAGCAGACGGACAGGAGGTGAAAAACTGTTTTTT	CASRRTGGEKLFF
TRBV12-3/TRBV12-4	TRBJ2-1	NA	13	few	TGTGCCAGCAGTTTAGAAGGGTTCAATGAGCAGTTCTTC	CASSLEGFNEQFF
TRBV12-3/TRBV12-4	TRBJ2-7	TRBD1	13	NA	TGTGCCAGCAGCGGCGACAGGGGCCACGAGCAGTACTTC	CASSGDRGHEQYF